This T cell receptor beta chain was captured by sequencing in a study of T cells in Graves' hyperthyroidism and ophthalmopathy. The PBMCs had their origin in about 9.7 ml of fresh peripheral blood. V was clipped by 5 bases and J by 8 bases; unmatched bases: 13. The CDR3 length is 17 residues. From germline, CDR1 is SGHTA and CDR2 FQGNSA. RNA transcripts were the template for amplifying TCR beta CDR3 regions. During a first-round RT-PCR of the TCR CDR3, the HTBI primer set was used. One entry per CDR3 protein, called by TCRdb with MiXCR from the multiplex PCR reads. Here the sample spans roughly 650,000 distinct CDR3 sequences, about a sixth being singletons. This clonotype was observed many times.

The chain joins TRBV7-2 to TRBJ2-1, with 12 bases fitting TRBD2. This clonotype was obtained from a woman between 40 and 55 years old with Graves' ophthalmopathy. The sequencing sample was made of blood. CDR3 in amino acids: CASSTLRTSGVWYEQFF. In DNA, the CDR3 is TGTGCCAGCAGCACATTGAGGACTAGCGGGGTTTGGTATGAGCAGTTCTTC. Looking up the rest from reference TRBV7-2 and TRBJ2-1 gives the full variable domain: GAGVSQSPSNKVTEKGKDVELRCDPISGHTALYWYRQSLGQGLEFLIYFQGNSAPDKSGLPSDRFSAERTGGSVSTLTIQRTQQEDSAVYLCASSTLRTSGVWYEQFFGPGTRLTVL.